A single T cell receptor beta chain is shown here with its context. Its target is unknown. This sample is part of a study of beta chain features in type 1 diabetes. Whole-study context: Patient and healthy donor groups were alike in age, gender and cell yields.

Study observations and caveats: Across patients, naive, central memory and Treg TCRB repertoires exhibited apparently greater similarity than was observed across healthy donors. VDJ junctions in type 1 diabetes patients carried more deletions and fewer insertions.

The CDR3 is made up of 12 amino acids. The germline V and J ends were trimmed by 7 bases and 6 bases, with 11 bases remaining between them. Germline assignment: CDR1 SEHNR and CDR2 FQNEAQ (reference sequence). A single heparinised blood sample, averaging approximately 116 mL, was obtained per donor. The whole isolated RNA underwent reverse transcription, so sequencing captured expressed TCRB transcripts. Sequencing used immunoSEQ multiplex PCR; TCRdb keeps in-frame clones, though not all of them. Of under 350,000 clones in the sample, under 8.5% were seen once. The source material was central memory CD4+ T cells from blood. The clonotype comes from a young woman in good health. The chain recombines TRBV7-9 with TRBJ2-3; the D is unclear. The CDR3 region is CASTLSADTQYF. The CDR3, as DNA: TGTGCCAGCACCCTGTCGGCTGATACGCAGTATTTT.